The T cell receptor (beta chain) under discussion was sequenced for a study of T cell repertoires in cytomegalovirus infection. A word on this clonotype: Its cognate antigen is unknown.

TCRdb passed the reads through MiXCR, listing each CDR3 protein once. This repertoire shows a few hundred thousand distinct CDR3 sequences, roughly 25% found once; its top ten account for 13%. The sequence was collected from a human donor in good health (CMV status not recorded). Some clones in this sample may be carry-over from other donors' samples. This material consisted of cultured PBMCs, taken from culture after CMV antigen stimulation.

The CDR3 DNA sequence: TGTGCCAGCAGCGTAGGTGGCGGGCTCTCCTACAATGAGCAGTTCTTC. Its translation is CASSVGGGLSYNEQFF. The chain recombines TRBV9 with TRBJ2-1, with a possible D match to TRBD2 (5 bases). The CDR3 has 16 amino acids. V was clipped by 0 bases and J by 0 bases, with 10 bases between them. Germline V gives CDR1 SGDLS, CDR2 YYNGEE. The variable domain in full, completed from reference TRBV9 and TRBJ2-1, reads DSGVTQTPKHLITATGQRVTLRCSPRSGDLSVYWYQQSLDQGLQFLIQYYNGEERAKGNILERFSAQQFPDLHSELNLSSLELGDSALYFCASSVGGGLSYNEQFFGPGTRLTVL.